These T cell receptor beta chains were read from a single sample in a study of cytomegalovirus exposure and HLA in healthy donors. Assay: immunoSEQ multiplex PCR; the TCRdb copy retains only in-frame clones and omits some. This table holds roughly 100,000 clones, 75% to 85% found once. Sequences were obtained from PBMCs. These receptors were obtained from a man between 18 and 29 years old in good health and CMV-seronegative. Both conserved end residues are part of each CDR3. The D gene is left open where the match is weak. A row's size may be missing; if present it is once, few, many or a size class.

j_gene | v_gene | abundance | d_gene | CDR3aa | CDR3nt
TRBJ2-3 | TRBV6-1 | - | - | CASSWGGGDTQYF | TGTGCCAGCAGTTGGGGGGGCGGAGATACGCAGTATTTT
TRBJ1-6 | TRBV28 | - | - | CASSFWNRFRTENSPLHF | TGTGCCAGCAGTTTTTGGAACCGGTTCCGTACGGAGAATTCACCCCTCCACTTT
TRBJ2-1 | TRBV2 | - | TRBD2 | CASSGLAGINEQFF | TGTGCCAGCAGCGGACTAGCGGGAATCAATGAGCAGTTCTTC
TRBJ1-5 | TRBV7-2 | - | - | CASSLGSGRSNQPQHF | TGTGCCAGCAGCTTAGGGTCAGGCAGAAGCAATCAGCCCCAGCATTTT
TRBJ1-2 | TRBV2 | - | TRBD1 | CASSEGQGFSYGYTF | TGTGCCAGCAGTGAAGGACAGGGGTTCAGCTATGGCTACACCTTC
TRBJ2-3 | TRBV6-4 | many | TRBD2 | CASSASGSTDTQYF | TGTGCCAGCAGTGCTAGCGGGAGCACAGATACGCAGTATTTT
TRBJ2-5 | TRBV5-4 | - | - | CASSDPRGEETQYF | TGTGCCAGCAGCGACCCAAGGGGCGAGGAGACCCAGTACTTC
TRBJ1-3 | TRBV10-3 | - | TRBD1 | CAISWDRVLSGNTIYF | TGTGCCATCAGTTGGGACAGGGTATTATCTGGAAACACCATATATTTT
TRBJ2-3 | TRBV4-1 | - | TRBD1 | CASSPGTGVTDTQYF | TGCGCCAGCAGCCCCGGGACAGGGGTCACAGATACGCAGTATTTT
TRBJ2-7 | TRBV5-4 | - | TRBD2 | CASIDLAGGPSEQYF | TGTGCCAGCATCGACCTAGCGGGAGGGCCTAGCGAGCAGTACTTC
TRBJ2-2 | TRBV27 | - | TRBD2 | CASGGLAVWVGELFF | TGTGCCAGCGGAGGACTAGCGGTCTGGGTCGGGGAGCTGTTTTTT
TRBJ2-1 | TRBV14 | - | TRBD1 | CASSQRLRGRGYYYNEQFF | TGTGCCAGCAGCCAACGCCTAAGGGGGCGAGGCTACTACTACAATGAGCAGTTCTTC
TRBJ1-5 | TRBV7-9 | few | TRBD1 | CASSLGQGARGQPQHF | TGTGCCAGCAGCTTGGGACAGGGGGCCCGGGGTCAGCCCCAGCATTTT
TRBJ2-7 | TRBV16 | - | - | CASSSERGIGLSEQYF | TGTGCCAGCAGCTCAGAGAGAGGCATAGGCCTCAGCGAGCAGTACTTC
TRBJ2-2 | TRBV6-5 | - | TRBD1 | CASSRGQPNTGELFF | TGTGCCAGCAGCCGGGGACAGCCGAACACCGGGGAGCTGTTTTTT
TRBJ2-4 | TRBV7-7 | - | - | CASSLPGRRTAKNIQYF | TGTGCTAGCAGCCTACCAGGAAGGCGTACAGCCAAAAACATTCAGTACTTC
TRBJ2-5 | TRBV5-3 | - | TRBD2 | CARIASGTSGSQETQYF | TGTGCCAGAATCGCTTCAGGGACTAGCGGGAGCCAAGAGACCCAGTACTTC
TRBJ2-7 | TRBV27 | - | TRBD1 | CASSPPGQLRDEQYF | TGTGCCAGCAGTCCCCCGGGACAGCTGCGGGACGAGCAGTACTTC
TRBJ1-2 | TRBV18 | - | TRBD1 | CASSPRDRGRGYGYTF | TGTGCCAGCTCACCCCGGGACAGGGGGCGCGGCTATGGCTACACCTTC
TRBJ2-5 | TRBV6-1 | - | - | CASKGELMETQYF | TGTGCCAGCAAGGGGGAATTAATGGAGACCCAGTACTTC
TRBJ2-1 | TRBV5-4 | - | - | CASNSGRGYNEQFF | TGTGCCAGCAACAGTGGGAGAGGTTACAATGAGCAGTTCTTC
TRBJ2-1 | TRBV9 | - | - | CASTSLPLREHEQFF | TGTGCCAGCACCTCCCTCCCATTGAGGGAACATGAGCAGTTCTTC
TRBJ1-2 | TRBV29-1 | once | TRBD1 | CSVAGQGANGYTF | TGCAGCGTTGCCGGGCAGGGGGCAAATGGCTACACCTTC
TRBJ2-3 | TRBV6-1 | - | - | CASSEIGGTDTQYF | TGTGCCAGCAGTGAGATCGGCGGAACAGATACGCAGTATTTT
TRBJ1-2 | TRBV5-1 | - | - | CASSLTSAQRGYTF | TGCGCCAGCAGCTTAACCAGTGCCCAGAGGGGCTACACCTTC
TRBJ2-7 | TRBV7-2 | - | TRBD2 | CASSPSGSIYEQYF | TGTGCCAGCAGCCCTAGCGGGAGTATTTACGAGCAGTACTTC
TRBJ2-1 | TRBV7-6 | - | - | CASSPPGEQFF | TGTGCCAGCAGCCCCCCGGGTGAGCAGTTCTTC
TRBJ2-3 | TRBV30 | - | - | CAWSVKLPDTQYF | TGTGCCTGGAGTGTTAAACTACCGGATACGCAGTATTTT
TRBJ1-4 | TRBV10-3 | - | TRBD1 | CAMDRGPHEKLFF | TGTGCCATGGACAGGGGGCCTCATGAAAAACTGTTTTTT
TRBJ2-2 | TRBV29-1 | - | TRBD1 | CSVDPGGANTGELFF | TGCAGCGTTGACCCAGGGGGCGCGAACACCGGGGAGCTGTTTTTT
TRBJ2-1 | TRBV7-3 | - | TRBD1 | CASSWRPGQGYNEQFF | TGTGCCAGCAGTTGGAGACCGGGACAGGGCTACAATGAGCAGTTCTTC
TRBJ2-7 | TRBV19 | - | - | CASSITLGGSYEQYF | TGTGCCAGTAGTATAACCCTCGGGGGCTCCTACGAGCAGTACTTC
TRBJ1-4 | TRBV7-2 | - | TRBD1 | CASRPQGALIEKLFF | TGTGCCAGCAGACCACAGGGGGCGTTGATTGAAAAACTGTTTTTT
TRBJ2-7 | TRBV6-5 | - | - | CASSGHPAGSYEQYF | TGTGCCAGCAGTGGACACCCGGCGGGGTCCTACGAGCAGTACTTC
TRBJ1-3 | TRBV7-6 | - | TRBD1 | CASSPFPRTGLGNTIYF | TGTGCCAGCAGCCCATTCCCCCGGACAGGCTTGGGAAACACCATATATTTT
TRBJ1-5 | TRBV6-6 | - | TRBD1 | CASSLQGMNQPQHF | TGTGCCAGCAGTTTACAGGGGATGAATCAGCCCCAGCATTTT
TRBJ1-4 | TRBV25-1 | - | TRBD1 | CASSEQGTGREKLFF | TGTGCCAGCAGTGAACAGGGGACAGGGAGAGAAAAACTGTTTTTT
TRBJ2-3 | TRBV4-3 | - | - | CASSPRVGSVSDTQYF | TGCGCCAGCAGCCCCAGGGTGGGCTCAGTTTCAGATACGCAGTATTTT
TRBJ1-1 | TRBV15 | - | - | CATSRAFTGSTEAFF | TGTGCCACCAGCAGAGCCTTTACTGGTAGCACTGAAGCTTTCTTT
TRBJ2-1 | TRBV7-9 | - | TRBD2 | CASSSPSGTSSYNEQFF | TGTGCCAGCAGCTCTCCTAGCGGGACTAGCTCCTACAATGAGCAGTTCTTC
TRBJ2-1 | TRBV7-3 | - | TRBD2 | CASSRTGGNNEQFF | TGTGCCAGCAGCCGAACCGGGGGGAACAATGAGCAGTTCTTC
TRBJ2-3 | TRBV5-1 | - | TRBD2 | CASGFGLAGGPMGDTQYF | TGCGCCAGCGGCTTCGGACTAGCGGGAGGGCCGATGGGAGATACGCAGTATTTT
TRBJ1-1 | TRBV7-2 | - | TRBD1 | CASSTWTGIPTEAFF | TGTGCCAGCAGCACTTGGACAGGGATACCCACTGAAGCTTTCTTT
TRBJ1-2 | TRBV6-5 | - | - | CASSYREGGFSGYTF | TGTGCCAGCAGTTACCGGGAAGGGGGTTTCAGCGGCTACACCTTC
TRBJ2-7 | TRBV5-1 | - | - | CASSPGRGGAYEQYF | TGCGCCAGCAGCCCCGGGAGAGGGGGGGCCTACGAGCAGTACTTC
TRBJ2-2 | TRBV2 | - | TRBD2 | CASSWTSGSLNTGELFF | TGTGCCAGCAGTTGGACTAGCGGGAGCCTGAACACCGGGGAGCTGTTTTTT
TRBJ2-1 | TRBV7-7 | - | TRBD1 | CASSLGDRGPLNEQFF | TGTGCTAGCAGCTTAGGGGACAGGGGCCCCTTGAATGAGCAGTTCTTC
TRBJ2-7 | TRBV12-5 | - | - | CASGRLAGSYEQYF | TGTGCTAGTGGCCGACTGGCAGGGTCCTACGAGCAGTACTTC
TRBJ2-2 | TRBV6-4 | - | - | CASSEGPATGELFF | TGTGCCAGCAGTGAGGGGCCGGCAACCGGGGAGCTGTTTTTT
TRBJ2-7 | TRBV27 | - | - | CASSLSRGLWEQYF | TGTGCCAGCAGTTTATCGAGGGGACTCTGGGAGCAGTACTTC
TRBJ1-5 | TRBV27 | - | TRBD1 | CASSSDRGRGQPQHF | TGTGCCAGCAGTTCCGACAGGGGCAGGGGACAGCCCCAGCATTTT
TRBJ2-5 | TRBV4-2 | - | TRBD1 | CASSQESWGAGGREQYF | TGTGCCAGCAGCCAAGAAAGTTGGGGGGCAGGGGGCCGGGAGCAGTACTTC
TRBJ1-5 | TRBV6-1 | - | TRBD1 | CASRTGQPNQPQHF | TGTGCCAGCAGGACGGGACAGCCCAATCAGCCCCAGCATTTT
TRBJ2-2 | TRBV7-6 | - | TRBD2 | CASSLTRLAGINTGELFF | TGTGCCAGCAGCTTAACTCGACTAGCGGGGATAAACACCGGGGAGCTGTTTTTT
TRBJ2-1 | TRBV6-4 | - | TRBD2 | CASSDSSAGSYNEQFF | TGTGCCAGCAGTGACTCCTCAGCGGGGTCCTACAATGAGCAGTTCTTC